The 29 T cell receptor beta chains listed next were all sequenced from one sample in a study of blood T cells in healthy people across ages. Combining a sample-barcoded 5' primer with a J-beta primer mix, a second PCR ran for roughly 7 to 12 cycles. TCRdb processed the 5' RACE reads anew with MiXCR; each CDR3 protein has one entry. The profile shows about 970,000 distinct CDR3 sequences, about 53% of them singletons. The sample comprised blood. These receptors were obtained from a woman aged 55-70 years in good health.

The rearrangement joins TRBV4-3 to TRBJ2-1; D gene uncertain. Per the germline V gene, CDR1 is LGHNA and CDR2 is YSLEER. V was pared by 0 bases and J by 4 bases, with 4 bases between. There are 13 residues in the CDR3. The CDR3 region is CASSQDVYNEQFF. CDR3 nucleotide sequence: TGCGCCAGCAGCCAAGATGTTTACAATGAGCAGTTCTTC.

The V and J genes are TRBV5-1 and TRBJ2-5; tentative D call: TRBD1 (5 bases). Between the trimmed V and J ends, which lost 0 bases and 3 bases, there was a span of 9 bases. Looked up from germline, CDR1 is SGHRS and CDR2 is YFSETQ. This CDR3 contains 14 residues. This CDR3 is CASSLAAREETQYF. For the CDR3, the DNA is TGCGCCAGCAGCTTGGCCGCCAGGGAAGAGACCCAGTACTTC.

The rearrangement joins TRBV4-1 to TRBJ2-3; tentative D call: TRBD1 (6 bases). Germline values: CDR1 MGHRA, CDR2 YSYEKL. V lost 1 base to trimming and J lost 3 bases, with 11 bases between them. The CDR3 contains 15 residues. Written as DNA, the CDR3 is TGCGCCAGCAGCCAAGCAGGGACACGGACAGATACGCAGTATTTT. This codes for CASSQAGTRTDTQYF.

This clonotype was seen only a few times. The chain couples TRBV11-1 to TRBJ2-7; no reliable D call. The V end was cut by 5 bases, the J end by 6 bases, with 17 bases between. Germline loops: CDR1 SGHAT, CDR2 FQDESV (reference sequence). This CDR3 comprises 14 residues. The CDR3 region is CASSPRTSRGEQYF. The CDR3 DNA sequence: TGTGCCAGCAGCCCCCGGACGTCGCGTGGCGAGCAGTACTTC.

The CDR3 here is CASSRLAGVADTQYF. CDR3 DNA: TGTGCCAGCAGCCGTCTAGCGGGAGTGGCAGATACGCAGTATTTT. The chain combines TRBV7-2 with TRBJ2-3; 10 bases line up with TRBD2. The germline gives CDR1 SGHTA, CDR2 FQGNSA. The V gene end was trimmed by 5 bases and the J gene end by 4 bases; junction bases not matched to a gene: 6. This CDR3 has 15 residues. Full variable domain (remainder filled in from reference TRBV7-2 and TRBJ2-3): GAGVSQSPSNKVTEKGKDVELRCDPISGHTALYWYRQSLGQGLEFLIYFQGNSAPDKSGLPSDRFSAERTGGSVSTLTIQRTQQEDSAVYLCASSRLAGVADTQYFGPGTRLTVL.

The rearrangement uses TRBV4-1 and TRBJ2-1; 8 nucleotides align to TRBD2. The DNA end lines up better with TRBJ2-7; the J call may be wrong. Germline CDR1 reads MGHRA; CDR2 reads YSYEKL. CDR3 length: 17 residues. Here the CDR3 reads CASSQEQAGVGWNEQYF. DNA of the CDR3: TGCGCCAGCAGCCAAGAACAAGCGGGAGTGGGGTGGAATGAGCAGTACTTC.

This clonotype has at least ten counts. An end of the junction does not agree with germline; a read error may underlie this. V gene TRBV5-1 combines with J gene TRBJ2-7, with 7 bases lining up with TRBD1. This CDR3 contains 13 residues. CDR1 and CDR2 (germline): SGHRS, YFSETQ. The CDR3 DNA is TGTGCCAGCAGCCGACAGGGCTCCTACGAGCAGTACTTC. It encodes CASSRQGSYEQYF.

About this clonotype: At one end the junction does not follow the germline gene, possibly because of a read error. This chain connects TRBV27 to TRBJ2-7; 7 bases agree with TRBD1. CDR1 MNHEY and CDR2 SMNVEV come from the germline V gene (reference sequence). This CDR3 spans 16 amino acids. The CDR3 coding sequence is TGTGTCAGCAGTCCCCTTTACAGGGGAGACCACTACGAGCAGTACTTC. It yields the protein CVSSPLYRGDHYEQYF.

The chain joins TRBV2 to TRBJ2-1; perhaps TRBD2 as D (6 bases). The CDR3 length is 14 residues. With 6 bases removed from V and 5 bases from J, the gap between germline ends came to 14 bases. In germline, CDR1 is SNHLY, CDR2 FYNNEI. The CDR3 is CASSDPSAHNEQFF. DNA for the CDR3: TGTGCCAGCAGCGATCCTAGCGCCCACAATGAGCAGTTCTTC.

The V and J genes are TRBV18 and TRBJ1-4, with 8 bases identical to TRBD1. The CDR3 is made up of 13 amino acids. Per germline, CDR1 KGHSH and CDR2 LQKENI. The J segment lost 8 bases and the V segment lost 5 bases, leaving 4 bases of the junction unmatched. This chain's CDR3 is CASSSNRGEKLFF. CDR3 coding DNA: TGTGCCAGCTCATCAAACAGGGGGGAAAAACTGTTTTTT. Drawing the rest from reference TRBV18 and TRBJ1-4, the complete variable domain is NAGVMQNPRHLVRRRGQEARLRCSPMKGHSHVYWYRQLPEEGLKFMVYLQKENIIDESGMPKERFSAEFPKEGPSILRIQQVVRGDSAAYFCASSSNRGEKLFFGSGTQLSVL.

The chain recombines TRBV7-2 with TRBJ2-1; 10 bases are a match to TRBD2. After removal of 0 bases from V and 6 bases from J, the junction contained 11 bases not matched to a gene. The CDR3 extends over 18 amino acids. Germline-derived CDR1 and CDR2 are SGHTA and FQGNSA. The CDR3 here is CASSLAPSGRTVGNEQFF. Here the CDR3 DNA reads TGTGCCAGCAGCTTAGCGCCTAGCGGGAGAACAGTCGGCAATGAGCAGTTCTTC.

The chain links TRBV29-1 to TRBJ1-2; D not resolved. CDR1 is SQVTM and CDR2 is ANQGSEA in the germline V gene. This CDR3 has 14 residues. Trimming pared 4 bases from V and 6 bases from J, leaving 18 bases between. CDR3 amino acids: CSVAVAARVHGYTF. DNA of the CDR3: TGCAGCGTTGCCGTGGCAGCCCGAGTCCATGGCTACACCTTC.

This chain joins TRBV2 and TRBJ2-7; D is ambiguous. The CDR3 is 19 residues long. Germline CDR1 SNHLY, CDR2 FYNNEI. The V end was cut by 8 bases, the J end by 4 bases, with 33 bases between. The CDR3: CASYLKVGRAGRGDYEQYF. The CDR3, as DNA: TGTGCCAGCTACCTTAAGGTCGGCCGAGCTGGGCGTGGGGATTACGAGCAGTACTTC.

As DNA, the CDR3 is TGCAGTGCTAGTGACGGGAATGAGCAGTTCTTC. It yields the protein CSASDGNEQFF. V usage is TRBV20-1 and J usage is TRBJ2-1; D gene unclear. The V and J ends lost 3 bases and 7 bases respectively, with 7 bases between them. Germline V gives CDR1 DFQATT, CDR2 SNEGSKA (reference sequence). CDR3 length: 11 residues.

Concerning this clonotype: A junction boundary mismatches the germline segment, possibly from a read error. CDR3 nucleotide sequence: TGCGCCAGCAGCCCGGGGACAGTAAACACTGAAGCTTTCTTT. It specifies CASSPGTVNTEAFF. The chain combines TRBV28 with TRBJ1-1; 7 bases line up with TRBD1. The germline V gene encodes CDR1 MDHEN and CDR2 SYDVKM. This CDR3 comprises 14 residues.

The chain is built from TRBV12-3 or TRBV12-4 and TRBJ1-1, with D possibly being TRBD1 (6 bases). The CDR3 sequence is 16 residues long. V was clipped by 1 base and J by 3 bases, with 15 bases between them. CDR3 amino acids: CASSLGRGRVDTEAFF. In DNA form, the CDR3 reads TGTGCCAGCAGTTTAGGCAGGGGACGTGTCGACACTGAAGCTTTCTTT.

The CDR3 protein is CATSRDEGFYEQYF. CDR3 sequence (DNA): TGTGCCACCAGCAGAGATGAGGGTTTCTACGAGCAGTACTTC. V usage is TRBV15 and J usage is TRBJ2-7; D is possibly TRBD2 (5 bases). The germline V and J ends were trimmed by 0 bases and 3 bases, with 9 bases remaining between them. Germline-derived CDR1 and CDR2 are LNHNV and YYDKDF (reference sequence). CDR3 length: 14 residues.

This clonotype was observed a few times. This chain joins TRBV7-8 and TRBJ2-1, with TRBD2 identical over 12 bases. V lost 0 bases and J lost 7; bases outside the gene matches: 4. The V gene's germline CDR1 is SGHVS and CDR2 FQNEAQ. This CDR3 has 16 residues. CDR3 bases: TGTGCCAGCAGCTTAGCGCTAGCGGGAGGGCCTAATGAGCAGTTCTTC. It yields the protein CASSLALAGGPNEQFF.

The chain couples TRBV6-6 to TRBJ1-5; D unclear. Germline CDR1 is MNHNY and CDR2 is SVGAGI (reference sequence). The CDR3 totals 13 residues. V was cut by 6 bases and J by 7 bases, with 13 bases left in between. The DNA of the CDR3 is TGTGCCAGCAGCCAAGGGCGGTTCCAGCCCCAGCATTTT. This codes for CASSQGRFQPQHF.

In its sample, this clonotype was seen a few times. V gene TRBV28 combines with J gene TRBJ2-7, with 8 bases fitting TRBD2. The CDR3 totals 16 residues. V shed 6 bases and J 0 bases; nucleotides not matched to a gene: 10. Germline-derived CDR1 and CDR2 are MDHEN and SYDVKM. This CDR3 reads CASRTPTSAISYEQYF. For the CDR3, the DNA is TGTGCCAGCAGGACTCCGACTAGCGCAATCTCCTACGAGCAGTACTTC.

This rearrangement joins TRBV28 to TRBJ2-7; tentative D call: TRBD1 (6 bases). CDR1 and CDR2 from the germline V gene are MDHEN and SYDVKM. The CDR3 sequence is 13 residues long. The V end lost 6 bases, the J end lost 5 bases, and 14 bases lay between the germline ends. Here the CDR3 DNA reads TGTGCCAGCAGACCTCAGGGGATCCACGAGCAGTACTTC. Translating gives CASRPQGIHEQYF.

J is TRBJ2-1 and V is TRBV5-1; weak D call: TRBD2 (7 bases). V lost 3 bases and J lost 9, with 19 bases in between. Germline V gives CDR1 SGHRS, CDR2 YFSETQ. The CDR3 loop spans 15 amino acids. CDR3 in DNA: TGCGCCAGCAGCTCCATGAAGGGGGAGGGCCCTGAGCAGTTCTTC. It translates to CASSSMKGEGPEQFF.

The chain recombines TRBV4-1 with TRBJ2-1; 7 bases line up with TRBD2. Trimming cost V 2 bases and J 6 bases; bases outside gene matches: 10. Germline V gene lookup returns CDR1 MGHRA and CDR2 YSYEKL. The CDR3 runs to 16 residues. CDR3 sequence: CASSQSPRGLLNEQFF. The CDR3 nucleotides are TGCGCCAGCAGCCAATCCCCCCGGGGACTACTCAATGAGCAGTTCTTC.

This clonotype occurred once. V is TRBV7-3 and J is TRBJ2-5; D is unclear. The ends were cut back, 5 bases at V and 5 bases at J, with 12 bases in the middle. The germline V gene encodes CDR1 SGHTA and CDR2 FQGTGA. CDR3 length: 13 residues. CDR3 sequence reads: CASSPQVSETQYF. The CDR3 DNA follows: TGTGCCAGCAGCCCCCAAGTGTCGGAGACCCAGTACTTC.

This CDR3 is CSAPRVTLAGGWTGELFF. Written as DNA, the CDR3 is TGCAGTGCTCCCAGGGTAACTCTAGCGGGAGGTTGGACCGGGGAGCTGTTTTTT. The chain carries TRBV20-1 and TRBJ2-2; 11 nucleotides match TRBD2. This CDR3 has 18 amino acids. The junction had 16 bases not matched to a gene; V was cut back by 5 bases and J by 5 bases. The germline V gene has CDR1 DFQATT and CDR2 SNEGSKA (reference sequence).

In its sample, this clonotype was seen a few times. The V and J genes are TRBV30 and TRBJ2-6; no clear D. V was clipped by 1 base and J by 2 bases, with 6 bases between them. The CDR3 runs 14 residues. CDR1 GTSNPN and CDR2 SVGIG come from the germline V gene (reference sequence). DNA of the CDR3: TGTGCCTGGAGTGATGGGGCTGGGGCCAACGTCCTGACTTTC. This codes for CAWSDGAGANVLTF.

Written as DNA, the CDR3 is TGTGCCAGTAGTATTCGGACAGGGGACGTGCGAGAGACCCAGTACTTC. It specifies CASSIRTGDVRETQYF. The chain links TRBV19 to TRBJ2-5; TRBD1 aligns across 9 bases. From germline, CDR1 is LNHDA and CDR2 SQIVND (reference sequence). The CDR3 has 16 amino acids. The trim removed 3 bases at V and 4 bases at J, leaving 9 bases unmatched. The variable domain in full, with the rest retrieved from reference TRBV19 and TRBJ2-5, is DGGITQSPKYLFRKEGQNVTLSCEQNLNHDAMYWYRQDPGQGLRLIYYSQIVNDFQKGDIAEGYSVSREKKESFPLTVTSAQKNPTAFYLCASSIRTGDVRETQYFGPGTRLLVL.

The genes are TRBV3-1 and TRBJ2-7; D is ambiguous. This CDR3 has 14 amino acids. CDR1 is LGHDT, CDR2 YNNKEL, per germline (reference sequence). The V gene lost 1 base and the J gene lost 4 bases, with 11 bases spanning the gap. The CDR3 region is CASSQGLTRYEQYF. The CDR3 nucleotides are TGTGCCAGCAGCCAAGGGCTTACGCGATACGAGCAGTACTTC.

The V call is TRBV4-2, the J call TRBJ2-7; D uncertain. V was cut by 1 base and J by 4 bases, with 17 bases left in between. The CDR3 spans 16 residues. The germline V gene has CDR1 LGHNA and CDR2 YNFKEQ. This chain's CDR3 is CASSQGAGSATYEQYF. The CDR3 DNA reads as TGTGCCAGCAGCCAAGGGGCCGGTAGTGCGACGTACGAGCAGTACTTC.